The 18 T cell receptor beta chains in this list originate from one sample, sequenced in a study of T cell responses to AZD1222 COVID-19 vaccine. Method: immunoSEQ multiplex PCR; TCRdb's copy keeps in-frame clones and lacks some. The sample holds some 130,000 clones, more than 85% seen once. The material was peripheral blood, obtained on day 0 of AZD1222 vaccination. The receptors stem from an adult in good health.

In its sample, this clone was seen once. The chain joins TRBV18 to TRBJ1-1; D gene ambiguous. Trimming pared 3 bases from V and 1 base from J, leaving 9 bases between. CDR3 length: 14 residues. Germline values: CDR1 KGHSH, CDR2 LQKENI. CDR3 sequence reads: CASSPSTENTEAFF. The DNA of the CDR3 is TGTGCCAGCTCACCCTCGACGGAGAACACTGAAGCTTTCTTT.

This CDR3 reads CASSLVYTYNEQFF. The CDR3 region has the DNA TGTGCCAGCAGCTTGGTCTACACTTACAATGAGCAGTTCTTC. The V and J genes are TRBV5-5 and TRBJ2-1; D uncertain. V shed 0 bases and J shed 4 bases, with 8 bases lying between them. The V gene's germline CDR1 is SGHKS and CDR2 YYEKEE (reference sequence). CDR3 length: 14 amino acids.

The chain uses TRBV2 and TRBJ2-1, with 10 positions matching TRBD1. The CDR3 extends over 16 amino acids. J lost 3 bases, V lost 6 bases, and 8 bases had no gene match. CDR1 and CDR2 (germline): SNHLY, FYNNEI. This CDR3 reads CASSPNRDRGYNEQFF. The DNA of the CDR3 is TGTGCCAGCAGCCCTAATCGGGACAGGGGCTACAATGAGCAGTTCTTC. Based on the CDR3 plus reference TRBV2 and TRBJ2-1, the full variable domain is EPEVTQTPSHQVTQMGQEVILRCVPISNHLYFYWYRQILGQKVEFLVSFYNNEISEKSEIFDDQFSVERPDGSNFTLKIRSTKLEDSAMYFCASSPNRDRGYNEQFFGPGTRLTVL.

In its sample, this clone was seen once. V is TRBV6-2 or TRBV6-3 and J is TRBJ2-5, with D possibly being TRBD2 (6 bases). Trimming cost V 0 bases and J 1 base, with 9 bases left between them. CDR1 and CDR2 from the germline V gene are MNHEY and SVGEGT. CDR3 length equals 15 residues. The CDR3 is CASSYSPGSQETQYF. The CDR3, as DNA: TGTGCCAGCAGTTACTCCCCCGGGAGCCAAGAGACCCAGTACTTC.

This rearrangement joins TRBV5-1 to TRBJ1-6, with 9 bases lining up with TRBD1. V shed 0 bases, J shed 9 bases, and the junction held 10 bases outside the gene matches. CDR3 length: 17 residues. Germline-derived CDR1 and CDR2 are SGHRS and YFSETQ. This CDR3 is CASSLAGVGQGRSPLHF. The DNA of the CDR3 is TGCGCCAGCAGCTTGGCCGGCGTAGGACAGGGGCGTTCACCCCTCCACTTT. The full variable domain, with the rest looked up from reference TRBV5-1 and TRBJ1-6, is KAGVTQTPRYLIKTRGQQVTLSCSPISGHRSVSWYQQTPGQGLQFLFEYFSETQRNKGNFPGRFSGRQFSNSRSEMNVSTLELGDSALYLCASSLAGVGQGRSPLHFGNGTRLTVT.

This chain links TRBV12-5 with TRBJ1-3; D uncertain. CDR3 length equals 16 residues. CDR1 is LGHNT, CDR2 FRNRAP, per germline. Trimming pared 0 bases from V and 5 bases from J, leaving 14 bases between. In nucleotides, the CDR3 is TGTGCTAGTGGTTTGGTACTTCCCAGGTTTAGAAACACCATATATTTT. Protein: CASGLVLPRFRNTIYF.

The J gene is TRBJ2-3, the V gene TRBV5-1; a weak D match, TRBD2 (6 bases). CDR1 is SGHRS, CDR2 YFSETQ, per germline. The CDR3 is 14 amino acids. Trimming shortened V by 4 bases and J by 11 bases, and 20 bases separated the two germline ends. The CDR3 reads CASSGGLRAVGQYF. CDR3 coding DNA: TGCGCCAGCAGCGGGGGACTGCGGGCGGTGGGGCAGTATTTT.

This chain uses TRBV5-7 with TRBJ1-1, with D hard to call. TRBV5-7 is identified as an open reading frame with a role that is uncertain. The CDR3 has 13 residues. Trimming pared 6 bases from V and 4 bases from J, leaving 13 bases between. CDR3 protein: CASINDGSTEAFF. As DNA, the CDR3 is TGTGCCAGCATCAATGACGGAAGCACTGAAGCTTTCTTT.

The CDR3 sequence is CASSPLLMNTEAFF. CDR3 nucleotides: TGTGCCAGCAGTCCTCTCCTCATGAACACTGAAGCTTTCTTT. The rearrangement links TRBV27 to TRBJ1-1, with D hard to call. The CDR3 is 14 residues long. Trimming shortened V by 5 bases and J by 0 bases, and 10 bases separated the two germline ends. In germline, CDR1 is MNHEY, CDR2 SMNVEV (reference sequence).

The rearrangement uses TRBV4-2 and TRBJ2-3, with 11 bases aligning to TRBD2. The junction had 5 bases not matched to a gene; V was cut back by 0 bases and J by 3 bases. The CDR3 has 17 amino acids. Germline CDR1 is LGHNA and CDR2 is YNFKEQ. This CDR3 is CASSQDSSGGATDTQYF. CDR3 coding DNA: TGTGCCAGCAGCCAAGATAGTAGCGGGGGGGCGACAGATACGCAGTATTTT.

The chain links TRBV19 to TRBJ2-2; TRBD1 agrees at 11 bases. This CDR3 contains 15 residues. CDR1 is LNHDA and CDR2 is SQIVND in the germline V gene (reference sequence). The trim removed 9 bases at V and 4 bases at J, leaving 7 bases unmatched. CDR3 sequence reads: CASSPGTGGTGELFF. The CDR3 DNA is TGTGCCAGCAGTCCCGGGACAGGGGGCACCGGGGAGCTGTTTTTT.

The chain links TRBV7-5 to TRBJ2-7; whether TRBD2, the table's D call, matches the DNA was not checked. TRBV7-5 is an annotated pseudogene. The CDR3 sequence is 16 residues long. CDR3 residues: CARSLRLGVETYEQYF. DNA of the CDR3: TGTGCCAGAAGCTTAAGGCTCGGGGTAGAAACCTACGAGCAGTACTTC.

The chain combines TRBV12-3 or TRBV12-4 with TRBJ1-2; D uncertain. The germline V and J ends were trimmed by 3 bases and 8 bases, with 13 bases remaining between them. CDR3 length equals 13 residues. This chain's CDR3 is CASSLAEPYGYTF. The CDR3 bases are TGTGCCAGCAGTTTGGCCGAGCCCTACGGCTACACCTTC.

This clone has just one count. The chain uses TRBV28 and TRBJ2-6, with no clear D. This CDR3 is 13 amino acids long. The germline gives CDR1 MDHEN, CDR2 SYDVKM. V dropped 6 bases and J dropped 0 bases, with 3 bases sitting between them. CDR3 in amino acids: CASRFSGANVLTF. The CDR3 DNA reads TGTGCCAGCAGGTTCTCTGGGGCCAACGTCCTGACTTTC.

This clone was picked up one time. The V call is TRBV6-1, the J call TRBJ2-3, with 14 bases fitting TRBD2. With V trimmed by 4 bases and J by 3 bases, 3 bases remained unmatched. The CDR3 has 16 amino acids. Germline V gene sequence: CDR1 MNHNS, CDR2 SASEGT. Here the CDR3 reads CASSGLAGGRTDTQYF. The DNA for the CDR3 is TGTGCCAGCAGTGGACTAGCGGGGGGGCGGACAGATACGCAGTATTTT.

This chain connects TRBV5-6 to TRBJ1-6; 7 nucleotides agree with TRBD1. The germline gives CDR1 SGHDT, CDR2 YYEEEE. Unmatched junction bases numbered 5, after V lost 5 bases and J lost 6 bases. This CDR3 is 14 amino acids long. The CDR3 spells CASRVTGANSPLHF. In DNA, the CDR3 is TGTGCCAGCAGGGTTACAGGGGCTAATTCACCCCTCCACTTT. The whole variable domain, remainder taken from reference TRBV5-6 and TRBJ1-6, is DAGVTQSPTHLIKTRGQQVTLRCSPKSGHDTVSWYQQALGQGPQFIFQYYEEEERQRGNFPDRFSGHQFPNYSSELNVNALLLGDSALYLCASRVTGANSPLHFGNGTRLTVT.

The V and J genes are TRBV9 and TRBJ1-3; no firm D call. Germline CDR1 and CDR2: SGDLS and YYNGEE. This CDR3 contains 14 residues. V was clipped by 0 bases and J by 2 bases, with 6 bases between them. Here the CDR3 reads CASSVDIAGNTIYF. The CDR3 DNA reads as TGTGCCAGCAGCGTAGATATTGCTGGAAACACCATATATTTT.

V gene TRBV7-2 combines with J gene TRBJ2-7; the D call may be TRBD1 or TRBD2 (5 bases each). The germline V and J ends were trimmed by 5 bases and 2 bases, with 22 bases remaining between them. CDR1 is SGHTA and CDR2 is FQGNSA in the germline V gene. CDR3 length: 17 amino acids. CDR3: CASSRRGGAGRPYEQYF. CDR3 nucleotides: TGTGCCAGCAGCCGCCGGGGTGGGGCAGGGCGGCCCTACGAGCAGTACTTC.